The 6 T cell receptor beta chains below come from one sample, sequenced in a study of blood T cell repertoires in COVID-19. Assay: immunoSEQ multiplex PCR; the TCRdb copy retains only in-frame clones and omits some. The sample lists around 200,000 clones, over 75% occurring once. Specimen: peripheral blood. The receptors were sampled from an elderly man with acute or convalescent COVID-19.

The V gene is TRBV5-1, the J gene TRBJ2-2; 8 bases line up with TRBD1. From germline, CDR1 is SGHRS and CDR2 YFSETQ. CDR3 length: 12 amino acids. J was trimmed by 13 bases and V by 4 bases; bases with no gene match: 6. The CDR3 coding sequence is TGCGCCAGCAGCATGGACAGGGTGGTGCTGTTTTTT. Translation: CASSMDRVVLFF.

The rearrangement joins TRBV27 to TRBJ2-1; no definite D call. The CDR3 length is 10 residues. V was pared by 3 bases and J by 12 bases, with 6 bases between. Germline V gene data show CDR1 as MNHEY and CDR2 as SMNVEV (reference sequence). The CDR3 DNA is TGTGCCAGCAGTTTTATCGGGCAGTTCTTC. It specifies CASSFIGQFF.

The V call is TRBV27, the J call TRBJ2-1; the match to TRBD2 covers 11 bases. The CDR3 extends over 13 amino acids. Germline V gene sequence: CDR1 MNHEY, CDR2 SMNVEV (reference sequence). With 6 bases clipped from V and 7 bases from J, the junction kept 2 bases outside the gene matches. CDR3 loop: CASRLAGANEQFF. The DNA for the CDR3 is TGTGCCAGCAGACTAGCGGGAGCAAATGAGCAGTTCTTC.

The chain has TRBV29-1 and TRBJ2-4; 7 bases are shared with TRBD1. The CDR3 runs 15 residues. Per germline, CDR1 SQVTM and CDR2 ANQGSEA. Germline trimming cut 5 bases from V and 1 base from J; bases unmatched to any gene: 8. The CDR3 DNA sequence: TGCAGCGTTCATGTCAGGGGGTTTGCCAAAAACATTCAGTACTTC. It translates to CSVHVRGFAKNIQYF.

The chain links TRBV7-6 to TRBJ2-1; D might be TRBD2 (6 bases). The CDR3 contains 17 residues. Germline V gene data show CDR1 as SGHVS and CDR2 as FNYEAQ. V gave up 6 bases and J gave up 7 bases, with 25 bases separating them. DNA of the CDR3: TGTGCCAGCAGTCGCCTAGCTTCTTCTGGGGGGTTGAATGAGCAGTTCTTC. It is translated as CASSRLASSGGLNEQFF.

The J gene is TRBJ2-7, the V gene TRBV12-5; D call uncertain. The V and J ends lost 2 bases and 7 bases respectively, with 9 bases between them. This CDR3 spans 12 amino acids. The germline V gene encodes CDR1 LGHNT and CDR2 FRNRAP. The CDR3 here is CASGLFPREQYV. The CDR3 bases are TGTGCTAGTGGTTTGTTCCCGAGGGAGCAGTACGTC.